The clone carrying this T cell receptor beta chain appeared many times. Its antigen is not identified. V lost 2 bases and J 4 bases, leaving 20 bases between the germline ends. The CDR3 has 17 amino acids. CDR1 is SGHTA and CDR2 is FQGNSA in the germline V gene. The data were obtained in a study of metastatic and nonmetastatic thyroid tumors. In the study overall: Comparison of repertoires was carried out across blood and tumor or nodule tissue from malignant and benign thyroid patients. Study results and caveats: It was reported that TCR beta diversity was significantly higher in malignant thyroid tumors than benign nodules, in blood and tumor.

Authors' processing steps: The distant-metastasis classifier for papillary thyroid cancer was built from CDR3 differences across clinicopathological groups. MiXCR was used by TCRdb to re-call the PCR reads. TCRdb assigned the V and J calls; the authors' analysis was not used. This sample has about 92,000 clones, with about 15% found just once. Before thyroid surgery, none of the patients had received any treatment. This clonotype was sampled from a female donor with papillary thyroid cancer or a benign thyroid nodule (not recorded which). Some clones in this sample may be carry-over from other donors' samples. The V call is TRBV7-2, the J call TRBJ1-1; a possible D gene is TRBD1 (6 bases). Sequenced sample: blood. Here the CDR3 DNA reads TGTGCCAGCAGCTTAACGGGTGGAGGAGACAGGAGCACTGAAGCTTTCTTT. This gives the protein CASSLTGGGDRSTEAFF.